The 29 T cell receptor beta chains in this list originate from one sample, sequenced in a study of cytomegalovirus exposure and HLA in healthy donors. The primer mix had 60 Vbeta and 13 Jbeta primers. Using immunoSEQ multiplex PCR, the repertoire was profiled, and TCRdb retains in-frame clones only, with some absent. The sample contains 150,000 to 200,000 clones, about 81% of which appear only once. The sample consisted of PBMCs. Source of these receptors: a man between 18 and 35 years old in good health and CMV-seronegative.

The chain has TRBV5-4 and TRBJ2-1; D possibly corresponds to TRBD2 (7 bases). V lost 4 bases and J 5 bases, leaving 22 bases between the germline ends. Germline V gives CDR1 SGHNT, CDR2 YYREEE (reference sequence). The CDR3 has 17 amino acids. CDR3 sequence reads: CASSPRTSSGGHNEQFF. The CDR3, as DNA: TGTGCCAGCAGCCCCAGGACTAGTTCCGGGGGGCACAATGAGCAGTTCTTC.

This clone occurred a few times. The J gene is TRBJ2-3, the V gene TRBV28, with 9 bases that match TRBD2. V lost 5 bases and J lost 5; bases outside the gene matches: 11. CDR1 and CDR2 (germline): MDHEN, SYDVKM. This CDR3 spans 16 amino acids. The CDR3 bases are TGTGCCAGCAGTCGATTGACTAGCGGAGGAAGAGATACGCAGTATTTT. Protein sequence: CASSRLTSGGRDTQYF.

The V gene is TRBV7-9, the J gene TRBJ2-3, with 10 bases aligning to TRBD2. From germline, CDR1 is SEHNR and CDR2 FQNEAQ (reference sequence). The CDR3 length is 15 residues. The V gene end was trimmed by 3 bases and the J gene end by 6 bases; junction bases not matched to a gene: 6. CDR3 in amino acids: CASSLGLAGADTQYF. The CDR3 DNA follows: TGTGCCAGCAGCTTGGGGCTAGCGGGAGCGGATACGCAGTATTTT.

This clone has a handful of counts. This chain links TRBV4-3 with TRBJ1-4; D remains ambiguous. This CDR3 is 14 amino acids long. Germline V gene sequence: CDR1 LGHNA, CDR2 YSLEER. Trimming pared 0 bases from V and 8 bases from J, leaving 10 bases between. The chain's CDR3 is CASSQEPRTEKLFF. CDR3 nucleotide sequence: TGCGCCAGCAGCCAAGAGCCGCGAACCGAAAAACTGTTTTTT.

V is TRBV6-5 and J is TRBJ1-3, with D hard to call. With 6 bases removed from V and 4 bases from J, the gap between germline ends came to 7 bases. Germline assignment: CDR1 MNHEY and CDR2 SVGAGI. This CDR3 is built from 12 residues. CDR3 in DNA: TGTGCCAGCAGCGGCGGCGGAAACACCATATATTTT. Translated, it gives CASSGGGNTIYF.

This clone was counted once. Because the CDR3 is missing its conserved closing phenylalanine or tryptophan, this is likely a read error. The V call is TRBV6-6, the J call TRBJ1-5; 8 bases match TRBD1. CDR3 length: 13 amino acids. Germline values: CDR1 MNHNY, CDR2 SVGAGI (reference sequence). After removal of 6 bases from V and 6 bases from J, the junction contained 4 bases not matched to a gene. The CDR3 region is CASRQGVTQPQHL. The CDR3 nucleotides read TGTGCCAGCAGACAGGGGGTGACTCAGCCCCAGCATCTT.

This chain links TRBV15 with TRBJ1-1; a possible D gene is TRBD1 (6 bases). V lost 2 bases to trimming and J lost 5 bases, with 18 bases between them. The CDR3 runs 16 residues. Germline V gives CDR1 LNHNV, CDR2 YYDKDF (reference sequence). CDR3 coding DNA: TGTGCCACCAGCAGATACCAGGGGACGGGGGGTACTGAAGCTTTCTTT. Its protein is CATSRYQGTGGTEAFF.

The chain employs TRBV18 and TRBJ2-3; weak D call: TRBD1 (6 bases). The CDR3 loop spans 24 amino acids. The germline V gene has CDR1 KGHSH and CDR2 LQKENI. V gave up 2 bases and J gave up 2 bases, with 38 bases separating them. The CDR3 DNA is TGTGCCAGCTCACCAGACAGTGGGGGCCCTAGTCCTGGCCAAAGTTTGCGAACCACAGATACGCAGTATTTT. Encoded protein: CASSPDSGGPSPGQSLRTTDTQYF.

The J gene is TRBJ1-4, the V gene TRBV19; D might be TRBD1 (6 bases). The V end was cut by 10 bases, the J end by 2 bases, with 20 bases between. The germline gives CDR1 LNHDA, CDR2 SQIVND (reference sequence). This CDR3 has 16 amino acids. DNA for the CDR3: TGTGCCACCAGAAGCGGCAGGGGATGGACTAATGAAAAACTGTTTTTT. It translates to CATRSGRGWTNEKLFF. The variable domain in full, with the rest retrieved from reference TRBV19 and TRBJ1-4, is DGGITQSPKYLFRKEGQNVTLSCEQNLNHDAMYWYRQDPGQGLRLIYYSQIVNDFQKGDIAEGYSVSREKKESFPLTVTSAQKNPTAFYLCATRSGRGWTNEKLFFGSGTQLSVL.

This clone was detected once. The rearrangement uses TRBV18 and TRBJ1-5; D gene uncertain. Deletions cut 3 bases from V and 4 bases from J, with 10 bases between. Germline assignment: CDR1 KGHSH and CDR2 LQKENI. The CDR3 contains 14 residues. In DNA, the CDR3 is TGTGCCAGCTCACCGGGGAGCCCGAATCAGCCCCAGCATTTT. Protein sequence: CASSPGSPNQPQHF.

This rearrangement joins TRBV25-1 to TRBJ1-4; weak D call: TRBD1 (5 bases). V was clipped by 4 bases and J by 0 bases, with 12 bases between them. The V gene's germline CDR1 is MGHDK and CDR2 SYGVNS. The CDR3 contains 16 residues. The CDR3 spells CASSGIRGTTNEKLFF. The CDR3 nucleotides are TGTGCCAGCAGTGGGATAAGGGGTACAACTAATGAAAAACTGTTTTTT.

Concerning this clone itself: Relative to the germline gene, one junction end is altered; a read error may explain this. The chain couples TRBV7-9 to TRBJ2-5; D possibly corresponds to TRBD2 (6 bases). Per germline, CDR1 SEHNR and CDR2 FQNEAQ (reference sequence). This CDR3 has 14 residues. As DNA, the CDR3 is TGTTCCAGCAGCTTAGTGGCGGGACAAGAGACCCAGTACTTC. This translates into CSSSLVAGQETQYF.

This clone was recorded a few times. The V and J genes are TRBV6-5 and TRBJ2-1, with 10 bases fitting TRBD1. The V gene end was trimmed by 4 bases and the J gene end by 5 bases; junction bases not matched to a gene: 5. The germline V gene has CDR1 MNHEY and CDR2 SVGAGI. The CDR3 spans 15 residues. The CDR3 sequence: CASSSDRGLDNEQFF. In nucleotides, the CDR3 is TGTGCCAGCAGTTCAGACAGGGGGCTAGACAATGAGCAGTTCTTC.

The chain has TRBV7-2 and TRBJ2-7; no reliable D call. This CDR3 is built from 14 residues. The germline V gene has CDR1 SGHTA and CDR2 FQGNSA. The ends were cut back, 0 bases at V and 1 base at J, with 7 bases in the middle. CDR3 sequence reads: CASSLAPGSYEQYF. CDR3 in DNA: TGTGCCAGCAGCTTAGCGCCCGGTTCCTACGAGCAGTACTTC. Complete variable domain (other parts from reference TRBV7-2 and TRBJ2-7): GAGVSQSPSNKVTEKGKDVELRCDPISGHTALYWYRQSLGQGLEFLIYFQGNSAPDKSGLPSDRFSAERTGGSVSTLTIQRTQQEDSAVYLCASSLAPGSYEQYFGPGTRLTVT.

This clone was detected only once. The CDR3 loop reads CASRGSQGAGNTIYF. CDR3 DNA: TGTGCCAGCAGGGGTAGTCAGGGGGCAGGAAACACCATATATTTT. The chain couples TRBV5-5 to TRBJ1-3; TRBD1 matches 8 bases. Germline loops: CDR1 SGHKS, CDR2 YYEKEE (reference sequence). This CDR3 spans 15 amino acids. J lost 4 bases, V lost 5 bases, and 8 bases had no gene match.

The CDR3 loop reads CASSPKSGGTEAFF. CDR3 coding DNA: TGTGCCAGCTCCCCAAAATCAGGGGGCACTGAAGCTTTCTTT. The V call is TRBV18, the J call TRBJ1-1; 7 positions agree with TRBD1. This CDR3 spans 14 amino acids. The germline V gene has CDR1 KGHSH and CDR2 LQKENI. V dropped 6 bases and J dropped 4; count of bases not matched to a gene: 8.

The V and J genes are TRBV5-4 and TRBJ2-1; D not certain. With 0 bases removed from V and 2 bases from J, the gap between germline ends came to 12 bases. The CDR3 contains 16 residues. CDR1 and CDR2 (germline): SGHNT, YYREEE (reference sequence). The CDR3 sequence is CASSLVGSSTYNEQFF. For the CDR3, the DNA is TGTGCCAGCAGCTTGGTGGGCAGTTCCACCTACAATGAGCAGTTCTTC.

The chain joins TRBV18 to TRBJ2-1, with 10 bases aligning to TRBD2. This CDR3 spans 19 amino acids. Germline CDR1 and CDR2: KGHSH and LQKENI. V was pared by 1 base and J by 3 bases, with 12 bases of the junction left unmatched. In DNA, the CDR3 is TGTGCCAGCTCACCACTTGGACTAGCGGTTGAGGGAGTCTACAATGAGCAGTTCTTC. As protein: CASSPLGLAVEGVYNEQFF.

The chain employs TRBV29-1 and TRBJ2-1; TRBD2 is a possible D gene (7 bases). The ends were cut back, 3 bases at V and 5 bases at J, with 14 bases in the middle. Germline values: CDR1 SQVTM, CDR2 ANQGSEA. The CDR3 runs 14 residues. DNA of the CDR3: TGCAGCGTTGACGCCAGGGGACTAAACAATGAGCAGTTCTTC. It translates to CSVDARGLNNEQFF.

The sample holds a few counts of this clone. The rearrangement uses TRBV19 and TRBJ2-7, with TRBD1 matching over 7 bases. This CDR3 spans 14 amino acids. CDR1 LNHDA and CDR2 SQIVND come from the germline V gene (reference sequence). V was clipped by 4 bases and J by 0 bases; unmatched bases: 3. The CDR3 DNA reads as TGTGCCAGTAGTACAGGGGGTGTCTCCTACGAGCAGTACTTC. Its protein product is CASSTGGVSYEQYF.

V and J are TRBV9 and TRBJ2-5; possible D gene TRBD1, 5 bases. Germline-derived CDR1 and CDR2 are SGDLS and YYNGEE. Trimming removed 2 bases from V and 1 base from J, with 12 bases in between. This CDR3 spans 15 amino acids. The chain's CDR3 is CASSVHPDIQETQYF. DNA of the CDR3: TGTGCCAGCAGCGTCCATCCGGACATCCAAGAGACCCAGTACTTC.

This rearrangement joins TRBV28 to TRBJ1-4, with a possible D match to TRBD1 (5 bases). Looked up from germline, CDR1 is MDHEN and CDR2 is SYDVKM. V was trimmed by 6 bases and J by 8 bases, leaving 16 bases between them. This CDR3 is built from 14 residues. The CDR3 coding sequence is TGTGCCAGCAGCAACCGGGGGGTCGGAGAAAAACTGTTTTTT. It encodes CASSNRGVGEKLFF.

This clone was seen only once. This chain joins TRBV15 and TRBJ2-1; tentative D call: TRBD1 (6 bases). The CDR3 sequence is 15 residues long. V lost 0 bases, J lost 7 bases, and 13 bases lay in between. Germline V CDR1 and CDR2: LNHNV, YYDKDF (reference sequence). CDR3 sequence: CATSREGQGINEQFF. CDR3 DNA sequence: TGTGCCACCAGCAGAGAGGGGCAGGGGATTAATGAGCAGTTCTTC. The full variable domain, rest sourced from reference TRBV15 and TRBJ2-1, is DAMVIQNPRYQVTQFGKPVTLSCSQTLNHNVMYWYQQKSSQAPKLLFHYYDKDFNNEADTPDNFQSRRPNTSFCFLDIRSPGLGDTAMYLCATSREGQGINEQFFGPGTRLTVL.

This clone was counted once. V and J are TRBV28 and TRBJ2-7, with TRBD1 as a possible D gene (6 bases). CDR3 length: 13 residues. V was shortened by 3 bases and J by 4 bases, with 10 bases between the two germline ends. CDR1 is MDHEN and CDR2 is SYDVKM in the germline V gene. CDR3 sequence reads: CASSFPGVYEQYF. In nucleotides, the CDR3 is TGTGCCAGCAGTTTCCCAGGGGTGTACGAGCAGTACTTC.

The chain is built from TRBV13 and TRBJ2-1; 7 bases match TRBD1. CDR1 and CDR2 from the germline V gene are PRHDT and FYEKMQ (reference sequence). The CDR3 totals 13 residues. V shed 5 bases, J shed 4 bases, and the junction held 2 bases outside the gene matches. For the CDR3, the DNA is TGTGCCAGCAGCCCGACAGGGTACAATGAGCAGTTCTTC. It is translated as CASSPTGYNEQFF.

The rearrangement joins TRBV7-6 to TRBJ2-7; 7 bases align to TRBD1. The CDR3 spans 15 residues. Germline CDR1 SGHVS, CDR2 FNYEAQ. The V segment lost 0 bases and the J segment 5 bases; nucleotides outside the gene matches: 7. CDR3 sequence reads: CASSLAGTVQDEQYF. Written as DNA, the CDR3 is TGTGCCAGCAGCTTAGCGGGGACAGTCCAAGACGAGCAGTACTTC.

This clone was detected only once. The chain recombines TRBV7-9 with TRBJ2-7; 11 bases are a match to TRBD2. Per germline, CDR1 SEHNR and CDR2 FQNEAQ (reference sequence). This CDR3 is built from 15 residues. V trimming: 1 base; J trimming: 2 bases; junction bases outside the gene matches: 1. CDR3 coding DNA: TGTGCCAGCAGCTTAGGACTAGCGGGGCCCTACGAGCAGTACTTC. Encoded protein: CASSLGLAGPYEQYF. The whole variable domain, filled in from reference TRBV7-9 and TRBJ2-7, reads DTGVSQNPRHKITKRGQNVTFRCDPISEHNRLYWYRQTLGQGPEFLTYFQNEAQLEKSRLLSDRFSAERPKGSFSTLEIQRTEQGDSAMYLCASSLGLAGPYEQYFGPGTRLTVT.

The chain carries TRBV5-1 and TRBJ1-1; 7 positions match TRBD1. V shed 4 bases, J shed 0 bases, and the junction held 24 bases outside the gene matches. The CDR3 length is 21 residues. Germline CDR1 is SGHRS and CDR2 is YFSETQ. The CDR3 here is CASSGFRNSPSQGQLNTEAFF. In DNA, the CDR3 is TGCGCCAGCAGCGGGTTCCGAAACTCCCCCTCACAGGGGCAACTGAACACTGAAGCTTTCTTT.

The chain uses TRBV27 and TRBJ1-4, with TRBD1 matching 8 bases. V dropped 5 bases and J dropped 14; count of bases not matched to a gene: 10. This CDR3 is built from 13 residues. Germline V lookup: CDR1 MNHEY, CDR2 SMNVEV (reference sequence). The CDR3: CASSPRQGRSLFF. In DNA form, the CDR3 reads TGTGCCAGCAGTCCAAGACAGGGGAGATCTCTGTTTTTT.